This T cell receptor beta chain derives from a study of T cell repertoires in cytomegalovirus infection. Study overall: Matching HLA type and CMV infection were both indicated by public TCR beta signatures.

General study results and limits: Carriers of CMV plus the relevant HLA were identified by cumulative public TCR beta family frequency.

The germline V gene encodes CDR1 SGHTA and CDR2 FQGNSA. The CDR3 has 12 amino acids. Trimming pared 5 bases from V and 12 bases from J, leaving 14 bases between. TCRdb redid the calling of the reads with MiXCR, one entry per CDR3 protein. The table records about 320,000 distinct CDR3 sequences, around 9.5% of them present only once. This clonotype occurred many times. Its antigen is not identified. The chain joins TRBV7-2 to TRBJ1-5, with TRBD1 as a possible D gene (5 bases). The sample comprised PBMCs. The clonotype comes from a human donor in good health (CMV status not recorded). Some clones in this sample may be carry-over from other donors' samples. The CDR3 DNA is TGTGCCAGCAGCCTCCCGGGGGGAGGCCAGCATTTT. It codes for CASSLPGGGQHF.